The present TCR beta chain was sequenced within a study of early T cells in non-severe SARS-CoV-2 infection. Study details: Unpaired chains resulted from sequencing bulk RNA of unsorted whole blood. Notes on the study in general: Sequences matched to VDJdb favored anti-spike CD8 responses, while private and CD4 specificities were missed.

The CDR3 contains 14 residues. Per germline, CDR1 SGHTA and CDR2 FQGNSA. Between the trimmed V and J ends, which lost 3 bases and 5 bases, there was a span of 11 bases. Tagging with unique molecular identifiers was applied to individual cDNA molecules. Each CDR3 protein gets one entry after TCRdb re-called the 5' RACE reads with MiXCR. The sample includes 68,000 or so distinct CDR3 sequences, less than 15% of them seen just once. This clonotype was picked up a small number of times. Its antigen is not identified. This receptor was obtained from an adult who was a healthcare worker with PCR-confirmed SARS-CoV-2 infection or an uninfected control (not recorded which). Sequenced: whole blood. The chain couples TRBV7-2 to TRBJ1-5, with D perhaps TRBD1 (5 bases). This CDR3 reads CASSLGLRDQPQHF. The CDR3 DNA reads TGTGCCAGCAGCTTGGGACTCCGGGATCAGCCCCAGCATTTT.